This passage covers 15 T cell receptor beta chains from one sample sequenced in a study of radiotherapy plus CTLA-4 blockade in lung cancer. Produced via immunoSEQ multiplex PCR; TCRdb's table is partial and in-frame only. The data show around 110,000 clones, with 85% seen just once and around 2% held by the top ten. Sequences were derived from peripheral blood, sampled from a patient treated with radiotherapy plus ipilimumab. All receptors come from a human donor with non-small cell lung cancer that progressed on radiotherapy plus ipilimumab. Some clones in this sample may be carry-over from other donors' samples.

This chain uses TRBV13 with TRBJ1-1; 7 nucleotides agree with TRBD1. Germline loops: CDR1 PRHDT, CDR2 FYEKMQ (reference sequence). The J segment lost 1 base and the V segment lost 1 base, leaving 15 bases of the junction unmatched. CDR3 length: 19 amino acids. CDR3 bases: TGTGCCAGCAGCTTAGATTGGGGCGGCACAGGGGACCCGAACACTGAAGCTTTCTTT. Protein sequence: CASSLDWGGTGDPNTEAFF.

The CDR3 coding sequence is TGCAGCGTTGGGACTAGCGGGCAATACAATGAGCAGTTCTTC. Translating gives CSVGTSGQYNEQFF. The chain couples TRBV29-1 to TRBJ2-1; 11 nucleotides align to TRBD2. CDR3 length: 14 amino acids. The V gene end was trimmed by 4 bases and the J gene end by 4 bases; junction bases not matched to a gene: 3. Germline CDR1 reads SQVTM; CDR2 reads ANQGSEA.

This chain links TRBV7-2 with TRBJ1-6, with TRBD1 as a possible D gene (6 bases). The CDR3 is 16 residues long. V lost 3 bases and J 5 bases, leaving 14 bases between the germline ends. The germline CDR1 and CDR2 sequences are SGHTA and FQGNSA. The CDR3 here is CASSFRRTVDNSPLHF. In DNA form, the CDR3 reads TGTGCCAGCAGCTTCCGCCGGACAGTTGATAATTCACCCCTCCACTTT.

The chain is built from TRBV7-2 and TRBJ2-1; 10 bases fit TRBD2. This CDR3 has 16 amino acids. V gave up 0 bases and J gave up 7 bases; unmatched junction bases: 6. Germline lookup yields CDR1 SGHTA and CDR2 FQGNSA. This CDR3 is CASSLALLAGRNEQFF. The CDR3 nucleotides are TGTGCCAGCAGCTTAGCGTTACTAGCGGGGAGGAATGAGCAGTTCTTC. The full variable domain, its missing parts supplied by reference TRBV7-2 and TRBJ2-1, is GAGVSQSPSNKVTEKGKDVELRCDPISGHTALYWYRQSLGQGLEFLIYFQGNSAPDKSGLPSDRFSAERTGGSVSTLTIQRTQQEDSAVYLCASSLALLAGRNEQFFGPGTRLTVL.

This chain links TRBV7-3 with TRBJ2-1; a possible D gene is TRBD2 (5 bases). Trimming cost V 4 bases and J 3 bases, with 13 bases left between them. Germline V gene lookup returns CDR1 SGHTA and CDR2 FQGTGA. CDR3 length: 15 amino acids. The CDR3 loop reads CASSYESGSYNEQFF. The DNA for the CDR3 is TGTGCCAGCAGCTACGAGAGCGGAAGCTACAATGAGCAGTTCTTC.

The chain uses TRBV2 and TRBJ2-7, with D maybe TRBD1 (6 bases). Germline V gives CDR1 SNHLY, CDR2 FYNNEI. The V end was cut by 8 bases, the J end by 0 bases, with 8 bases between. The CDR3 consists of 12 residues. Here the CDR3 reads CASHRDSYEQYF. CDR3 coding DNA: TGTGCCAGCCACAGGGACTCCTACGAGCAGTACTTC.

Regarding this clone: In the same sample, other DNA sequences code for this CDR3. The J gene is TRBJ1-2, the V gene TRBV20-1; D is uncertain. The CDR3 is made up of 11 amino acids. Germline CDR1 DFQATT, CDR2 SNEGSKA (reference sequence). Trimming pared 3 bases from V and 0 bases from J, leaving 2 bases between. The CDR3, as DNA: TGCAGTGCTAGGGCTAACTATGGCTACACCTTC. As protein: CSARANYGYTF.

The chain is built from TRBV7-2 and TRBJ1-2; 11 bases map to TRBD1. This CDR3 has 17 amino acids. The V segment lost 2 bases and the J segment 4 bases; nucleotides outside the gene matches: 9. CDR1 and CDR2 from the germline V gene are SGHTA and FQGNSA. The DNA for the CDR3 is TGTGCCAGCAGCTTAACCGGGACAGGGGGAGGCGGCTATGGCTACACCTTC. Translating it yields CASSLTGTGGGGYGYTF.

This chain joins TRBV7-6 and TRBJ1-5; tentatively, D is TRBD1 (5 bases). CDR3 length: 15 residues. V was pared by 6 bases and J by 0 bases, with 12 bases between. Germline V gene lookup returns CDR1 SGHVS and CDR2 FNYEAQ. The CDR3 DNA reads TGTGCCAGCAGTTCGACAGCTTATAGCAATCAGCCCCAGCATTTT. Translated: CASSSTAYSNQPQHF.

V and J are TRBV27 and TRBJ2-1, with D possibly TRBD2 on 5 matching bases. Trimming removed 6 bases from V and 0 bases from J, with 6 bases in between. The germline V gene encodes CDR1 MNHEY and CDR2 SMNVEV (reference sequence). The CDR3 sequence is 13 residues long. The chain's CDR3 is CASRGSSYNEQFF. CDR3 in DNA: TGTGCCAGCAGGGGGAGCTCCTACAATGAGCAGTTCTTC.

V gene TRBV19 combines with J gene TRBJ2-3; tentatively, D is TRBD1 (8 bases). V lost 4 bases, J lost 3 bases, and 11 bases lay in between. In germline, CDR1 is LNHDA, CDR2 SQIVND (reference sequence). The CDR3 totals 14 residues. CDR3 DNA: TGTGCCAGTAGTAACAGGGGGGGTACAGATACGCAGTATTTT. This codes for CASSNRGGTDTQYF. The full variable domain, its missing parts supplied by reference TRBV19 and TRBJ2-3, is DGGITQSPKYLFRKEGQNVTLSCEQNLNHDAMYWYRQDPGQGLRLIYYSQIVNDFQKGDIAEGYSVSREKKESFPLTVTSAQKNPTAFYLCASSNRGGTDTQYFGPGTRLTVL.

The rearrangement links TRBV7-8 to TRBJ2-5, with 8 positions matching TRBD1. Germline V gives CDR1 SGHVS, CDR2 FQNEAQ. The CDR3 runs to 17 residues. J was trimmed by 1 base and V by 2 bases; bases with no gene match: 9. CDR3 nucleotides: TGTGCCAGCAGCTTACTAAACCAGGGGGCAGTCCAAGAGACCCAGTACTTC. Protein: CASSLLNQGAVQETQYF.

This chain's CDR3 is CASSSKTASSGNTIYF. The DNA for the CDR3 is TGTGCCAGCAGCTCAAAGACGGCGAGCTCTGGAAACACCATATATTTT. V is TRBV5-4 and J is TRBJ1-3; D is unclear. The length of the CDR3 is 16 residues. Germline V lookup: CDR1 SGHNT, CDR2 YYREEE (reference sequence). The germline V and J ends were trimmed by 3 bases and 0 bases, with 13 bases remaining between them.

This chain links TRBV28 with TRBJ1-4; D call uncertain. Trimming removed 6 bases at V and 1 base at J, with 9 bases between. The length of the CDR3 is 14 residues. The germline gives CDR1 MDHEN, CDR2 SYDVKM. CDR3: CASRAAGTNEKLFF. The CDR3 nucleotides are TGTGCCAGCAGGGCAGCGGGAACTAATGAAAAACTGTTTTTT. Drawing the rest from reference TRBV28 and TRBJ1-4, the complete variable domain is DVKVTQSSRYLVKRTGEKVFLECVQDMDHENMFWYRQDPGLGLRLIYFSYDVKMKEKGDIPEGYSVSREKKERFSLILESASTNQTSMYLCASRAAGTNEKLFFGSGTQLSVL.

The chain links TRBV2 to TRBJ1-5; D call uncertain. The CDR3 loop spans 16 amino acids. The V end lost 3 bases, the J end lost 1 base, and 13 bases lay between the germline ends. The germline CDR1 and CDR2 sequences are SNHLY and FYNNEI. The CDR3 here is CASSDRAGASNQPQHF. CDR3 nucleotide sequence: TGTGCCAGCAGTGACCGGGCAGGAGCAAGCAATCAGCCCCAGCATTTT.